The present TCR beta chain was sequenced within a study of cytomegalovirus exposure and HLA in healthy donors. General study points: Presence/absence analyses rested on an assumption that sequencing depth was roughly uniform across donors.

A remark on this clone: Its antigen is still unknown.

V was pared by 0 bases and J by 2 bases, with 5 bases between. Looked up from germline, CDR1 is LNHDA and CDR2 is SQIVND (reference sequence). This CDR3 comprises 13 residues. Donors were ostensibly healthy at sampling, although undocumented immune exposures were probable. It was with 60 Vbeta and 13 Jbeta primers that the PCR ran. The repertoire was sequenced with immunoSEQ multiplex PCR; TCRdb's copy has only in-frame clones and lacks some. Of 150,000 to 200,000 clones in the sample, about three quarters were seen once. The J gene is TRBJ2-7, the V gene TRBV19; D ambiguous. The receptor was isolated from a man aged 18 to 30 in good health and CMV-seronegative. The sequencing sample was made of PBMCs. The CDR3 DNA is TGTGCCAGTAGTATAGAGGAGACCTACGAGCAGTACTTC. Its protein product is CASSIEETYEQYF.